The 5 T cell receptor beta chains presented below share a single source sample, sequenced in a study of Tregs in tolerant kidney transplant recipients. Data came from immunoSEQ multiplex PCR; TCRdb stores just in-frame clones and leaves some out. Among about 87,000 clones, approximately 93% were seen once, and the ten largest hold 0.35% to 0.55%. Sequencing was performed on CD4+ T cells from blood, taken before the transplant. The receptor set was obtained from a human donor who received a combined kidney and bone marrow transplant.

The chain couples TRBV5-1 to TRBJ1-5; TRBD1 agrees at 10 bases. This CDR3 is built from 15 residues. V lost 0 bases and J lost 5; bases outside the gene matches: 2. Germline CDR1 SGHRS, CDR2 YFSETQ. The CDR3 loop reads CASSLGQGAHQPQHF. The CDR3 DNA sequence: TGCGCCAGCAGCTTGGGACAGGGGGCCCATCAGCCCCAGCATTTT.

The rearrangement uses TRBV2 and TRBJ1-2; the match to TRBD1 covers 7 bases. The CDR3 has 14 amino acids. CDR1 is SNHLY and CDR2 is FYNNEI in the germline V gene. J was trimmed by 3 bases and V by 7 bases; bases with no gene match: 8. In DNA, the CDR3 is TGTGCCAGCAACGAGGGGGCGACCGACTATGGCTACACCTTC. This gives the protein CASNEGATDYGYTF.

The rearrangement links TRBV19 to TRBJ2-7; 10 nucleotides agree with TRBD2. The CDR3 extends over 15 amino acids. J lost 5 bases, V lost 10 bases, and 14 bases had no gene match. CDR1 and CDR2 from the germline V gene are LNHDA and SQIVND (reference sequence). The CDR3 DNA sequence: TGTGCCACACAGGGGCTAGCGGGGGATTGGCACGAGCAGTACTTC. Residues: CATQGLAGDWHEQYF.

The J gene is TRBJ1-1, the V gene TRBV4-2; no clear D gene. V shed 1 base and J shed 0 bases, with 9 bases lying between them. This CDR3 is 15 amino acids long. The germline V gene encodes CDR1 LGHNA and CDR2 YNFKEQ. The CDR3 sequence: CASSQGAKMNTEAFF. CDR3 nucleotide sequence: TGTGCCAGCAGCCAAGGGGCGAAAATGAACACTGAAGCTTTCTTT.

V is TRBV28 and J is TRBJ1-4; 8 bases line up with TRBD1. Germline V gene sequence: CDR1 MDHEN, CDR2 SYDVKM. The CDR3 loop spans 16 amino acids. Trimming at V came to 4 bases and at J to 5 bases, leaving 9 bases not matched to a gene. Here the CDR3 DNA reads TGTGCCAGCAGTTCCTCTGGACAGGGCGAAAATGAAAAACTGTTTTTT. Translating it yields CASSSSGQGENEKLFF.